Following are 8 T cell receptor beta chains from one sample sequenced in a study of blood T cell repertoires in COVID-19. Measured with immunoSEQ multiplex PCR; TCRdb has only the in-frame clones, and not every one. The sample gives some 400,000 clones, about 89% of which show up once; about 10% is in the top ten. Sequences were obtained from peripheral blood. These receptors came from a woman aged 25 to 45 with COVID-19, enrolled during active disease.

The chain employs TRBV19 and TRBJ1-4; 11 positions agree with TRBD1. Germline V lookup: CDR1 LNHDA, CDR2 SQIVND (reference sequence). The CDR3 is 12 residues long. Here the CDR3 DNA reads TGTGGCTCGGGGACAGGGGGTGAAAAACTGTTTTTT. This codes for CGSGTGGEKLFF.

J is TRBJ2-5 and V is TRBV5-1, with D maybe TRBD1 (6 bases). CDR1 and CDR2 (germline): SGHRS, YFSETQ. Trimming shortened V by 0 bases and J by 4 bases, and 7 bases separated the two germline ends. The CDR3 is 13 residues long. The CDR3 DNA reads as TGCGCCAGCAGCTTGGGGGGGCTAGAGACCCAGTACTTC. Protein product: CASSLGGLETQYF.

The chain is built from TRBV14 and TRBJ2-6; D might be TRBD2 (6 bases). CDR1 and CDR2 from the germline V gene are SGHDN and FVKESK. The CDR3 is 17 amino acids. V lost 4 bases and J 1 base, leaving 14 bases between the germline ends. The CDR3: CASSPFSGSSGANVLTF. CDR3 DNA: TGTGCCAGCAGCCCCTTTAGCGGATCTTCTGGGGCCAACGTCCTGACTTTC.

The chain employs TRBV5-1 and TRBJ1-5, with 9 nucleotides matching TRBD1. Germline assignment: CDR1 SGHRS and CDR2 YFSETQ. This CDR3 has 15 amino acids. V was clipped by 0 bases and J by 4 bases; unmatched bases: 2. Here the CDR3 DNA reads TGCGCCAGCAGCTTGGGGACAGGGGTGAATCAGCCCCAGCATTTT. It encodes CASSLGTGVNQPQHF.

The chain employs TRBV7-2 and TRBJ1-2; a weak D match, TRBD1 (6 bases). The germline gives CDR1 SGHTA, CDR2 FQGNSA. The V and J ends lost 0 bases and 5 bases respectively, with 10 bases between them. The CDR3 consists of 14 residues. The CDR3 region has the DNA TGTGCCAGCAGCTTAGCGCGGCAGGGGTATGGCTACACCTTC. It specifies CASSLARQGYGYTF.

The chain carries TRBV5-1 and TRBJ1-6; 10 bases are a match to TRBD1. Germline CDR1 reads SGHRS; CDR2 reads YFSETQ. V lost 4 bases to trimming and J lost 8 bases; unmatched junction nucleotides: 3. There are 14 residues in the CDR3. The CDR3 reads CASSPGTGDSPLHF. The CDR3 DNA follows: TGCGCCAGCAGCCCCGGGACAGGGGATTCACCCCTCCACTTT.

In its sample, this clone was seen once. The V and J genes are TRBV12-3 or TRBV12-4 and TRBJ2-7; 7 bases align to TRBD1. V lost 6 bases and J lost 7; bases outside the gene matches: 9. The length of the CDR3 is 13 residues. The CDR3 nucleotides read TGTGCCAGCAGCCTAGACAGGGAACGGGAGCAGTACTTC. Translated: CASSLDREREQYF.

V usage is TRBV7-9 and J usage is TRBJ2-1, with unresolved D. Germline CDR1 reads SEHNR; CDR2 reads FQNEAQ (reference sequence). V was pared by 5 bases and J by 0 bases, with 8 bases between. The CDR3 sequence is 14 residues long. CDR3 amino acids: CASSRKASYNEQFF. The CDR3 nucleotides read TGTGCCAGCAGCCGTAAAGCCTCCTACAATGAGCAGTTCTTC.